These T cell receptor beta chains were read from a single sample in a study of blood T cell repertoires in COVID-19. TCRdb's copy holds only in-frame clones and misses some; the assay was immunoSEQ multiplex PCR. The sample contains roughly 260,000 clones, around nine tenths of which appear only once. Sequencing was done on a sample of peripheral blood. These receptor sequences come from a man aged 35 to 55 who had recovered from COVID-19. The CDR3 runs from the conserved cysteine through the conserved F or W. The D gene is left open where the match is weak. The size entry is marked missing in some rows and otherwise reads once, few, many or a size class.

TRBV4-1,many,TRBJ2-7,NA,TGCGCCAGCAGCCCACAGTCTTTCTACGAGCAGTACTTC,CASSPQSFYEQYF
TRBV13,NA,TRBJ2-7,NA,TGTGCCAGCAGCACCAACCGGGACCCCCGGGACAAGTACTTC,CASSTNRDPRDKYF
TRBV2,few,TRBJ1-6,NA,TGTGCCAGCAGTGGACGCGGTAATTCACCCCTCCACTTT,CASSGRGNSPLHF
TRBV12-5,once,TRBJ2-7,NA,TGTGCTAGTGGTTTTTCAGGAACCTACGAGCAGTACTTC,CASGFSGTYEQYF
TRBV5-1,NA,TRBJ2-1,NA,TGCGCCAGCAGCTTACTAGATGAGCAGTTCTTC,CASSLLDEQFF
TRBV7-6,NA,TRBJ2-5,NA,TGTGCCAGCAGCCCGCTGGGTTCGGGGGCCCAGTACTTC,CASSPLGSGAQYF
TRBV5-4,NA,TRBJ2-5,TRBD1,TGTGCCAGCAGCCCGGGACAGGGGAGACAAGAGACCCAGTACTTC,CASSPGQGRQETQYF
TRBV11-2,NA,TRBJ1-2,NA,TGTGCCAGCAGCTTAGTTGGGGGCCTCGGCTACACCTTC,CASSLVGGLGYTF
TRBV10-3,once,TRBJ1-2,NA,TGTGCCATCAGTGAGTCCCCAGCTAACTATGGCTACACCTTC,CAISESPANYGYTF
TRBV3-1/TRBV3-2,NA,TRBJ2-2,TRBD2,TGTGCCAGCAGCCAAGTTAAGCGGGAGGGCCTGGACACCGGGGAGCTGTTTTTT,CASSQVKREGLDTGELFF
TRBV9,NA,TRBJ2-2,TRBD2,TGTGCCAGCAGCGTAGTGTCGGGAGGGCCCTACACCGGGGAGCTGTTTTTT,CASSVVSGGPYTGELFF
TRBV30,NA,TRBJ2-6,NA,TGTGCCTGGAGTCAGGGTCAGGGAGGCTCTGGGGCCAACGTCCTGACTTTC,CAWSQGQGGSGANVLTF
TRBV5-4,NA,TRBJ1-1,TRBD1,TGTGCCAGCAGCTCGAAACAGGGGTCGAACACTGAAGCTTTCTTT,CASSSKQGSNTEAFF
TRBV7-8,NA,TRBJ2-2,TRBD2,TGTGCCAGCAGCTACCTGAAGCGGGAGAGGATCGGGGAGCTGTTTTTT,CASSYLKRERIGELFF
TRBV20-1,NA,TRBJ1-1,NA,TGCAGTGCTAGTCCAGGTTGGAACACTGAAGCTTTCTTT,CSASPGWNTEAFF
TRBV6-2/TRBV6-3,NA,TRBJ1-2,TRBD1,TGTGCCAGCAGTCAAGGGACAGCTAACTATGGCTACACCTTC,CASSQGTANYGYTF
TRBV7-9,once,TRBJ2-1,TRBD2,TGTGCCAGCAGCTTAGGGGGGACTAGCAGCAATGAGCAGTTCTTC,CASSLGGTSSNEQFF
TRBV7-2,NA,TRBJ1-2,NA,TGTGCCAGCAGCCCGGGAGTATATGGCTACACCTTC,CASSPGVYGYTF
TRBV27,NA,TRBJ1-4,NA,TGTGCCAGCAGTTTTCCGGGTGAAAAACTGTTTTTT,CASSFPGEKLFF
TRBV19,NA,TRBJ2-1,TRBD2,TGTGCCAGTAGGGATCGTGCGGGGGTGAATGAGCAGTTCTTC,CASRDRAGVNEQFF
TRBV4-3,NA,TRBJ2-3,TRBD2,TGCGCCAGCAGCCAAGAGTTTGGGATGACTAGCGGGATTACAGATACGCAGTATTTT,CASSQEFGMTSGITDTQYF
TRBV7-2,NA,TRBJ1-5,TRBD1,TGTGCCAGCAGCCCCGGGACAGGGGTGGCGGCCCAGCATTTT,CASSPGTGVAAQHF
TRBV11-2,NA,TRBJ1-2,NA,TGTGCCAGCAGCTTAGATACCGGTCGGGGGGGCTACACCTTC,CASSLDTGRGGYTF
TRBV21-1,NA,TRBJ1-3,NA,NA,CASSKKFAAGNTIYF
TRBV11-2,NA,TRBJ1-6,TRBD1,TGTGCCAGCACCCCGGACAGGGCAAATAATTCACCCCTCCACTTT,CASTPDRANNSPLHF
TRBV12-3/TRBV12-4,NA,TRBJ2-7,NA,TGTGCCAGCAGTTTAGACAGTTCCTACGAGCAGTACTTC,CASSLDSSYEQYF
TRBV7-2,NA,TRBJ2-1,TRBD2,TGTGCCAGCAGCTTAGAGGTAGCGGGGTACAATGAGCAGTTCTTC,CASSLEVAGYNEQFF
TRBV5-1,few,TRBJ2-1,TRBD1,TGCGCCAGCAGCGGGGACAGGGGGGCCCTCCCAACCTACAATGAGCAGTTCTTC,CASSGDRGALPTYNEQFF
TRBV5-1,NA,TRBJ2-1,NA,TGCGCCAGCAGCTTGGCCTTCAACCTTCGGAATGAGCAGTTCTTC,CASSLAFNLRNEQFF
TRBV2,few,TRBJ1-2,TRBD1,TGTGCCAGCAGTCCCTCGGGACAGCCCTATAACGGCTACACCTTC,CASSPSGQPYNGYTF
TRBV7-8,NA,TRBJ2-5,TRBD2,TGTGCCAGCAGCTTCGGGGGGGGGTACCAAGAGACCCAGTACTTC,CASSFGGGYQETQYF
TRBV4-2,NA,TRBJ2-7,TRBD2,TGTGCCAGCAGCCAAGGGGATGGGACTAGCGGGAGTGCGACCTACGAGCAGTACTTC,CASSQGDGTSGSATYEQYF
TRBV1,NA,TRBJ1-4,NA,TGCACCAGCAGCCAAACGACAGGTCGACTGTTTTTT,CTSSQTTGRLFF